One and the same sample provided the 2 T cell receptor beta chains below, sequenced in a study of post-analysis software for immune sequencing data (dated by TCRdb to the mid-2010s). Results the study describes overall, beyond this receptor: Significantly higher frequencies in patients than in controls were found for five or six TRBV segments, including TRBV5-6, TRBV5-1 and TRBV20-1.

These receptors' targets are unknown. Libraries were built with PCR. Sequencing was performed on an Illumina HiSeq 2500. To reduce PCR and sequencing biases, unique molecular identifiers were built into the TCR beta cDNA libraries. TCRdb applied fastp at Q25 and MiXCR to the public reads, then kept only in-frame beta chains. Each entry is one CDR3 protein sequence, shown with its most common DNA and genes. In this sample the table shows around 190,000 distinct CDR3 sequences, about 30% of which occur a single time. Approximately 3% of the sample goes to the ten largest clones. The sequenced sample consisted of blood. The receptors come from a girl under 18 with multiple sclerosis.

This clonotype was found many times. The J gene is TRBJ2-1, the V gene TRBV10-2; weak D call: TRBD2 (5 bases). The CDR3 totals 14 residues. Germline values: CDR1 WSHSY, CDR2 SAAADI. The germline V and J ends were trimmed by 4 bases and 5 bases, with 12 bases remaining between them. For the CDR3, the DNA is TGCGCCAGCAGTGTGGCTAGCTTCCACAATGAGCAGTTCTTC. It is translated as CASSVASFHNEQFF.

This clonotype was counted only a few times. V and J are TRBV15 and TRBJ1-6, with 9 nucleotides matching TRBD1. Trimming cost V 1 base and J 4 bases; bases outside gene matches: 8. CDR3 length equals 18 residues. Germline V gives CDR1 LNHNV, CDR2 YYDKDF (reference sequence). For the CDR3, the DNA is TGTGCCACCAGCAGAGTGGGGACAGGGAGAAAGTATAATTCACCCCTCCACTTT. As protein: CATSRVGTGRKYNSPLHF.